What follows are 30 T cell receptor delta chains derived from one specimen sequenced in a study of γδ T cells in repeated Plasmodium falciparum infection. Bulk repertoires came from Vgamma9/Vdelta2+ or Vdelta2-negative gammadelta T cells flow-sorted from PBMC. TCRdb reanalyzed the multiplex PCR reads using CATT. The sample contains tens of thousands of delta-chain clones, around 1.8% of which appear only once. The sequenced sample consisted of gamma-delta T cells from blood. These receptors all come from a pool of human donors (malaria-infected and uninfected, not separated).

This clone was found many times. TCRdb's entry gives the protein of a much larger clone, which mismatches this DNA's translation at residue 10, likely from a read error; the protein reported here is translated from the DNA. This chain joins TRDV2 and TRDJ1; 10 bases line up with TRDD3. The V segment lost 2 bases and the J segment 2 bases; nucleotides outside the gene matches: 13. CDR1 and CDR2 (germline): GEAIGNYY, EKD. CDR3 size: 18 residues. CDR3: CACDKGDTAASQTDKLIF. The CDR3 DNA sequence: TGTGCCTGTGACAAGGGGGATACGGCCGCATCGCAGACCGATAAACTCATCTTT.

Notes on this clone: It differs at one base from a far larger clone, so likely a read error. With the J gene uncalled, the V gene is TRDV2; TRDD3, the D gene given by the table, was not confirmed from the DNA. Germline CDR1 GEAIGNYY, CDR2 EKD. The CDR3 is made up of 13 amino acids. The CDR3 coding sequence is TGTGCCTGTGAGGGGGGAGACACCGATAAGCTCATCTTT. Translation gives CACEGGDTDKLIF.

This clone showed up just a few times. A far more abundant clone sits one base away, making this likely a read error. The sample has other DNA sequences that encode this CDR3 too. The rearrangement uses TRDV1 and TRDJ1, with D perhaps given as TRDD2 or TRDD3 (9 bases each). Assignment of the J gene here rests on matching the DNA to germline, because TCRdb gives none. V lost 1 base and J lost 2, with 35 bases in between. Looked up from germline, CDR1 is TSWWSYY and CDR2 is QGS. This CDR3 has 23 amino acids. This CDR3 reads CALGERTFLPPPLDWGSTDKLIF. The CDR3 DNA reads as TGTGCTCTTGGGGAACGGACCTTCCTACCTCCCCCCTTAGACTGGGGGAGTACCGATAAACTCATCTTT.

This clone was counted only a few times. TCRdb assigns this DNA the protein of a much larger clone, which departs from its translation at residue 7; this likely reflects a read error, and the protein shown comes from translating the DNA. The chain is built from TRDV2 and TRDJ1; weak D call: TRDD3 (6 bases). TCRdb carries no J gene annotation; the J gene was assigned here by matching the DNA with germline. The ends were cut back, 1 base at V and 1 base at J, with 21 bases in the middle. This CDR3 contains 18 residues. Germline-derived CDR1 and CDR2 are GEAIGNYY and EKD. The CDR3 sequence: CACDTTDCSLGPTDKLIF. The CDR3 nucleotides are TGTGCCTGTGACACTACGGATTGCTCACTGGGTCCCACCGATAAACTCATCTTT.

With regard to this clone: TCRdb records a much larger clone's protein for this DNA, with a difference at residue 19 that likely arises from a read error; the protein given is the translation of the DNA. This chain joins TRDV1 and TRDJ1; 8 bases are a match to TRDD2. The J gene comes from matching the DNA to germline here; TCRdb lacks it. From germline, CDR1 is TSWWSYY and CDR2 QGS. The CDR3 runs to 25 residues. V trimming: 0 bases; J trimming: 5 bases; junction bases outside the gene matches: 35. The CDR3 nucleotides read TGTGCTCTTGGGGAACTCGGGCCCGCTTCCTACAGCTGGGGATTCCCCTTGTTCCCAGCGGATAAACTCATCTTT. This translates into CALGELGPASYSWGFPLFPADKLIF.

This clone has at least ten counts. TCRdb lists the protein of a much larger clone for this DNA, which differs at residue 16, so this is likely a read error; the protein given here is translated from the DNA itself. CDR3 coding DNA: TGTGCCTGTGACACGGCCTTCCCACCGGCTACTGGGGGGTACACCGGTAAACTCATCTTT. Translation gives CACDTAFPPATGGYTGKLIF. The chain links TRDV2 to TRDJ1; TRDD3 aligns across 8 bases. The CDR3 length is 20 residues. Per the germline V gene, CDR1 is GEAIGNYY and CDR2 is EKD.

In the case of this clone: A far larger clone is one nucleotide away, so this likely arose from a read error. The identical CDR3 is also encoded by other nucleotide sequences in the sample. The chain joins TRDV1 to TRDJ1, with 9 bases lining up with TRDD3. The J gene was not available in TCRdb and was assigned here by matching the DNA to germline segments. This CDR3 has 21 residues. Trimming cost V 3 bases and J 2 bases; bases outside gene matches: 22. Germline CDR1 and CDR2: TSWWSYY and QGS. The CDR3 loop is CALGDSTGIYWGTRGTDKLIF. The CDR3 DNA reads TGTGCTCTTGGGGATTCTACGGGAATTTACTGGGGGACTAGGGGAACCGATAAACTCATCTTT.

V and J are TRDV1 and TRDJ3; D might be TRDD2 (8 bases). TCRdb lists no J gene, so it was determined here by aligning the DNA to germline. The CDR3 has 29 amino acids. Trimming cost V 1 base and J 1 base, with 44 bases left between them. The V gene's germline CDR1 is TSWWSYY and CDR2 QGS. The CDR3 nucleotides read TGTGCTCTTGGGGAACCGGCTTCCTACCGCTGGGGGGCTTTCCCCCAATGGTCTCTCCTGTCCTGGGACACCCGACAGATGTTTTTC. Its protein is CALGEPASYRWGAFPQWSLLSWDTRQMFF.

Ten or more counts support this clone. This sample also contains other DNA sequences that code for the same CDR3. CDR3 in DNA: TGTGCTCTTGGGGACGCCTTCCTAGCGTACGATCCCCCATTGACGTACACCGATAAACTCATCTTT. Translating it yields CALGDAFLAYDPPLTYTDKLIF. V and J are TRDV1 and TRDJ1; TRDD2 matches 8 bases. With V trimmed by 3 bases and J by 0 bases, 24 bases remained unmatched. This CDR3 has 22 amino acids. Germline CDR1 TSWWSYY, CDR2 QGS.

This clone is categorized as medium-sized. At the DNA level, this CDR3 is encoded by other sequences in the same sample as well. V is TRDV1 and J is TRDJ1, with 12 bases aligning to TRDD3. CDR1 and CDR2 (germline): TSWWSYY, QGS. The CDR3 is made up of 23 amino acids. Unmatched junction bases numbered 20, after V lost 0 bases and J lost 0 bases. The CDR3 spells CALGELGPSYDWGIQGNTDKLIF. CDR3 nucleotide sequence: TGTGCTCTTGGGGAACTGGGGCCTTCCTACGACTGGGGGATACAAGGGAACACCGATAAACTCATCTTT.

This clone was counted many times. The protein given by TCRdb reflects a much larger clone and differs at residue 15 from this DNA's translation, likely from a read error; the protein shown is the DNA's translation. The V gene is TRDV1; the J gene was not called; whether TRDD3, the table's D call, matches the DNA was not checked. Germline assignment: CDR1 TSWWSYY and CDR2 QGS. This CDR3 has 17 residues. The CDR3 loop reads CALGEPGNTGGTNKPIF. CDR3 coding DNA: TGTGCTCTTGGGGAACCGGGAAATACTGGGGGGACAAATAAACCCATCTTT.

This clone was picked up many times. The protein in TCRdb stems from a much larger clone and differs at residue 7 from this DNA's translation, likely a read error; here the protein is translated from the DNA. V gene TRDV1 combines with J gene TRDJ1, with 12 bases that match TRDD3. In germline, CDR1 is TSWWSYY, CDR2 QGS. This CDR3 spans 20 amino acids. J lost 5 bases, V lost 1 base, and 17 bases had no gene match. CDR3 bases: TGTGCTCTTGGGGAACAGGGGAGGATTCTACTGGGGGATACTTCAGATAAACTCATCTTT. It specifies CALGEQGRILLGDTSDKLIF.

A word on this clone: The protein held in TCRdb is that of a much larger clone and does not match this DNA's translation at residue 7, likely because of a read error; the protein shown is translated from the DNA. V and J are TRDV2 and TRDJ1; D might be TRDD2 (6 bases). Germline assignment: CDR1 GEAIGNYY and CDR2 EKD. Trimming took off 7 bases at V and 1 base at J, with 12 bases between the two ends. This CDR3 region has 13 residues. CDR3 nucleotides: TGTGCCTGCCCTTCCCATCCCACCGATAAACTCATCTTT. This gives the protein CACPSHPTDKLIF.

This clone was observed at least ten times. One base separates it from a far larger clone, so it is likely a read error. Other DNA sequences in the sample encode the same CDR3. The CDR3 DNA reads TGTGCCTTTTTTATGACTCTACTGGGGGACACCGATAAACTCATCTTT. This translates into CAFFMTLLGDTDKLIF. The gene calls are TRDV3 and TRDJ1; TRDD3 matches 8 bases. CDR1 is TVYSNPD and CDR2 is GDNSRS in the germline V gene (reference sequence). J lost 0 bases, V lost 2 bases, and 11 bases had no gene match. CDR3 length: 16 residues.

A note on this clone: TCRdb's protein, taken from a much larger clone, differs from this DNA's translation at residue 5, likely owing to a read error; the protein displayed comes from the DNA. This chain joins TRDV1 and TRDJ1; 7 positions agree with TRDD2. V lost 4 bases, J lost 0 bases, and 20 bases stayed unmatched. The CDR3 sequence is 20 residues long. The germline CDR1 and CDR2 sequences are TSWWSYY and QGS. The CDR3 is CALGGFFTFLGFKYTDKLIF. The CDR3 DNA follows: TGTGCTCTTGGGGGATTTTTTACCTTCCTCGGATTCAAGTACACCGATAAACTCATCTTT.

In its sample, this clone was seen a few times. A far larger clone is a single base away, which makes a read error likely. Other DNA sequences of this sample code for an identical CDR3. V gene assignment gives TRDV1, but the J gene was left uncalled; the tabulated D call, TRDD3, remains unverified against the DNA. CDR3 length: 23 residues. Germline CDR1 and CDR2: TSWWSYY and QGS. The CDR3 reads CALGELEGPVNVLGDKDTDKLIF. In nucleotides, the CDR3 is TGTGCTCTTGGGGAATTAGAAGGACCCGTGAACGTACTGGGGGATAAAGACACCGATAAGCTCATCTTT.

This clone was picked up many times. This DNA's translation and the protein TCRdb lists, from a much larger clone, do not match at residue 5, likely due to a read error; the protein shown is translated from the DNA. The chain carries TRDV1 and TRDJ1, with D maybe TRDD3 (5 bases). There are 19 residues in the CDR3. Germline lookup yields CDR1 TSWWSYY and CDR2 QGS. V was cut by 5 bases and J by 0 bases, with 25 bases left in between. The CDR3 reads CALGSWSRVLEGNTDKLIF. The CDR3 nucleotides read TGTGCTCTTGGGAGCTGGAGCCGCGTACTGGAGGGGAACACCGATAAACTCATCTTT.

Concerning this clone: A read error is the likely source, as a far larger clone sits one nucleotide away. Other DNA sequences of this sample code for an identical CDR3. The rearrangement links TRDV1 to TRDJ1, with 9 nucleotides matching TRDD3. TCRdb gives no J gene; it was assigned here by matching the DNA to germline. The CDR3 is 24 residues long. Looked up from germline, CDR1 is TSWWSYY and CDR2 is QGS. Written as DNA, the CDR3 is TGTGCCCTTGGGGAACGCGTACCGTGGGGGATATTGGATTTTTTCCGCTGGTACACCGATAAACTCATCTTT. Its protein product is CALGERVPWGILDFFRWYTDKLIF.

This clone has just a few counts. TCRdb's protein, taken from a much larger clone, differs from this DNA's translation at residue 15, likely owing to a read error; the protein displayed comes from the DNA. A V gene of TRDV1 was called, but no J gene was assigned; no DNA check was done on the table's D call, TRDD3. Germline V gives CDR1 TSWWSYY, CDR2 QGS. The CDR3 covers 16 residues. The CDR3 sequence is CALGEQAGGFTDKLTF. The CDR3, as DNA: TGTGCTCTTGGGGAGCAAGCTGGGGGATTCACCGATAAACTCACCTTT.

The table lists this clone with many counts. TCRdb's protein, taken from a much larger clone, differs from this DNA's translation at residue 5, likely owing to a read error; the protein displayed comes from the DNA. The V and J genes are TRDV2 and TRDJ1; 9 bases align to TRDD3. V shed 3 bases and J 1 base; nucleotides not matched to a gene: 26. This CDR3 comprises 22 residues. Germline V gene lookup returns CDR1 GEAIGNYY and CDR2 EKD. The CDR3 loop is CACDSINPSVLGEGPLTDKLIF. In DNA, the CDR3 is TGTGCCTGTGACTCCATTAACCCCTCCGTACTGGGGGAAGGTCCGCTCACCGATAAACTCATCTTT.

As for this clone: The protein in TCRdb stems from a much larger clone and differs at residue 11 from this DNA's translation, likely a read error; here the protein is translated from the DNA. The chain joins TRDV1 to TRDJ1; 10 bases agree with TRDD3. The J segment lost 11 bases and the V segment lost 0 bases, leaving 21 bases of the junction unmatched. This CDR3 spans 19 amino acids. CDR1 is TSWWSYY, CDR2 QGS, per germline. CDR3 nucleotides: TGTGCTCTTGGGGAACTAGGGGCTTCCTCCCACTGGGGGATTAAAAAGCTCATCTTT. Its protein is CALGELGASSHWGIKKLIF.

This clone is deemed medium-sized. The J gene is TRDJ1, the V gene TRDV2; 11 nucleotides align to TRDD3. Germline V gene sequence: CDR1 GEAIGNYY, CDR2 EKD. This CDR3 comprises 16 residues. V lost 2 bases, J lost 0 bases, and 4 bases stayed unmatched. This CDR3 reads CACDILGDTYTDKLIF. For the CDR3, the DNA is TGTGCCTGTGACATCCTGGGGGATACCTACACCGATAAACTCATCTTT.

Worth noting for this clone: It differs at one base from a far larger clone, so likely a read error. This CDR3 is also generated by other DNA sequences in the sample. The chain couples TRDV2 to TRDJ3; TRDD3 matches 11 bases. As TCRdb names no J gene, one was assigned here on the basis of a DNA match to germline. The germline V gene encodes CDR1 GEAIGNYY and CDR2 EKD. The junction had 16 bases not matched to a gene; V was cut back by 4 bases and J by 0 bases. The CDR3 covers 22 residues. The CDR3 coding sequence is TGTGCCTGTGATGCAGTACTGGGGGATATTCTGCTCGACTCCTGGGACACCCGACAGATGTTTTTC. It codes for CACDAVLGDILLDSWDTRQMFF.

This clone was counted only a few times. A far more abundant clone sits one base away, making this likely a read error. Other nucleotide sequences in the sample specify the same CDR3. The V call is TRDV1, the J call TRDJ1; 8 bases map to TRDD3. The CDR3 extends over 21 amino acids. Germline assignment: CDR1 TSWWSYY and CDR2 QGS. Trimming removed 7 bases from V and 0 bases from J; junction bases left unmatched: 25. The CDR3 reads CALVVTITGGLQHTYTDKLIF. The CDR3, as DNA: TGTGCTCTTGTGGTTACCATTACTGGGGGTCTCCAGCACACGTACACCGATAAACTCATCTTT.

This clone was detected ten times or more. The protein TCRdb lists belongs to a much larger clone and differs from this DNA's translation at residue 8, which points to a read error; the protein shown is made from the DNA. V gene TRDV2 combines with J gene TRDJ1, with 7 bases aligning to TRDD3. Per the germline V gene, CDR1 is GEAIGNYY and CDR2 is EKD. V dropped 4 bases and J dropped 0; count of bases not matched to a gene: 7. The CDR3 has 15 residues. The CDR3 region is CACEPLGGYTDKLIF. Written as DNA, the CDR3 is TGTGCCTGTGAGCCTCTGGGGGGTTACACCGATAAACTCATCTTT.

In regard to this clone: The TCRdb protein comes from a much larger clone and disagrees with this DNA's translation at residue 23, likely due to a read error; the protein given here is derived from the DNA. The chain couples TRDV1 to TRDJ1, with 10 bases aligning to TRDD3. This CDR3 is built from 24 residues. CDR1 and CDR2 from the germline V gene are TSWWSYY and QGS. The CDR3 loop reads CALGVNHRGPQLGWGILNHDKLTF. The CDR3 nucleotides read TGTGCTCTTGGGGTAAACCATAGGGGGCCTCAACTGGGCTGGGGGATATTAAATCACGATAAACTCACCTTT.

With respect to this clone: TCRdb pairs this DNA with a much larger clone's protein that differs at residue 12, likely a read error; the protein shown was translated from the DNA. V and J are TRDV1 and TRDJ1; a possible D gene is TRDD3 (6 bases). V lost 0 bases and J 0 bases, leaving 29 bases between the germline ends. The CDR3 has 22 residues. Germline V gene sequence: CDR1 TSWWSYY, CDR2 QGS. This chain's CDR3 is CALGELLRGRGCSTPYTDKLIF. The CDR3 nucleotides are TGTGCTCTTGGGGAACTCCTTCGGGGTCGGGGATGCAGCACTCCGTACACCGATAAACTCATCTTT.

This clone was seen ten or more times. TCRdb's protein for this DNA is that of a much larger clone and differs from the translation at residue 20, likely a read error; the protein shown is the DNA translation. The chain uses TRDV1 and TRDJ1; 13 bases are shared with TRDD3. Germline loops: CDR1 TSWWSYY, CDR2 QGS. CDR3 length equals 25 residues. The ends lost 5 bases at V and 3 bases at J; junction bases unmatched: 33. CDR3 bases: TGTGCTCTTGGGAGCCTTCCGCGAGGCCTTACTGGGGGATACGCGTTTCCCCCGTACGCCGATAAACTCATCTTT. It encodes CALGSLPRGLTGGYAFPPYADKLIF.

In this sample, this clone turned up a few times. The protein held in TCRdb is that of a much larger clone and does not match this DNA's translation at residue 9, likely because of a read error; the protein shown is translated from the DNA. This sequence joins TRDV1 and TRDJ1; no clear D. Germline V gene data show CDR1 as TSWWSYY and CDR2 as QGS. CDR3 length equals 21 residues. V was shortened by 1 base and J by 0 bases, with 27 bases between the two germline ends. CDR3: CALGEPPLRVRGTLYTDKLIF. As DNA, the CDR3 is TGTGCTCTTGGGGAACCCCCTTTACGCGTACGGGGTACATTATACACCGATAAACTCATCTTT.

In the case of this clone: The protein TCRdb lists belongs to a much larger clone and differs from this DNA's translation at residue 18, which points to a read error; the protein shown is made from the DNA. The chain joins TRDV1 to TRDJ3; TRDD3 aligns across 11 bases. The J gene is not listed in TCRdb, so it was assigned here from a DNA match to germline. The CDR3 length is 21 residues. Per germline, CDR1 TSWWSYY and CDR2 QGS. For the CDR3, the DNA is TGTGCTCTTGGGGAACTACCTACAGGGTGGGGGATACGATGGGACACCCGACGGATGTTTTTC. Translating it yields CALGELPTGWGIRWDTRRMFF.